The rows below give T cell receptor beta chains drawn from one sample of a study of read filtering for tumor transcriptome and immune sequencing. TCRdb passed the reads through MiXCR, listing each CDR3 protein once. The sample has roughly 90,000 distinct CDR3 sequences; 12% are singletons. The source material was a population of CD138-negative cells sorted from bone marrow. All receptors come from a donor aged 40 or older with multiple myeloma. CDR3s include the opening cysteine and the closing phenylalanine or tryptophan. Each record gives: clone size, CDR3 length, D gene, V gene, J gene, CDR3 DNA, CDR3 protein. D genes are given only for firm matches. Some rows have no size entry. The others give once, few or many, or a class for an expanded clone.

clone size: many; CDR3 length: 13; D gene: .; V gene: TRBV20-1; J gene: TRBJ2-1; CDR3 DNA: TGCAGTGCTAGAGAAACTGCCTACAATGAGCAGTTCTTC; CDR3 protein: CSARETAYNEQFF
clone size: many; CDR3 length: 14; D gene: TRBD1; V gene: TRBV5-1; J gene: TRBJ2-7; CDR3 DNA: TGCGCCAGCGGCCCCGGGACAGTTACCTACGAGCAGTACTTC; CDR3 protein: CASGPGTVTYEQYF
clone size: many; CDR3 length: 16; D gene: TRBD2; V gene: TRBV20-1; J gene: TRBJ2-3; CDR3 DNA: TGCAGTGCTAGAGATCTCAGTGGGGTGACGGGAGGTACGCAGTATTTT; CDR3 protein: CSARDLSGVTGGTQYF
clone size: many; CDR3 length: 14; D gene: TRBD2; V gene: TRBV29-1; J gene: TRBJ2-1; CDR3 DNA: TGCAGCGTCTCGACTAGCGGGAGGGCCTACGAGCAGTTCTTC; CDR3 protein: CSVSTSGRAYEQFF
clone size: .; CDR3 length: 16; D gene: .; V gene: TRBV29-1; J gene: TRBJ1-5; CDR3 DNA: TGCAGCGTTGGATGGGGTTCCAATAGCGGCAATCAGCCCCAGCATTTT; CDR3 protein: CSVGWGSNSGNQPQHF
clone size: once; CDR3 length: 21; D gene: TRBD2; V gene: TRBV9; J gene: TRBJ2-2; CDR3 DNA: TGTGCCAGCAGCGTCGGTCTAGCGGGAGGGCCTAGGGCGGCGAACACCGGGGAGCTGTTTTTT; CDR3 protein: CASSVGLAGGPRAANTGELFF
clone size: few; CDR3 length: 13; D gene: .; V gene: TRBV11-2; J gene: TRBJ2-2; CDR3 DNA: TGTGCCAGCAGCCCGCAGGGCACCGGGGAGCTGTTTTTT; CDR3 protein: CASSPQGTGELFF
clone size: many; CDR3 length: 12; D gene: TRBD1; V gene: TRBV29-1; J gene: TRBJ2-5; CDR3 DNA: TGCAGCGCGGGACAGGGGGTAGAGACCCAGTACTTC; CDR3 protein: CSAGQGVETQYF
clone size: many; CDR3 length: 14; D gene: .; V gene: TRBV4-1; J gene: TRBJ2-5; CDR3 DNA: TGCGCCAGCAGCCCCGGACTAATTCAGGAGACCCAGTACTTC; CDR3 protein: CASSPGLIQETQYF
clone size: many; CDR3 length: 13; D gene: TRBD1; V gene: TRBV10-3; J gene: TRBJ2-7; CDR3 DNA: TGTGCCATCAGTGAGGGAACAGGGGGCGAGCAGTACTTC; CDR3 protein: CAISEGTGGEQYF
clone size: many; CDR3 length: 14; D gene: TRBD1; V gene: TRBV5-1; J gene: TRBJ1-5; CDR3 DNA: TGCGCCAGCAGCTCTGGACAGGGCCATCAGCCCCAGCATTTT; CDR3 protein: CASSSGQGHQPQHF
clone size: many; CDR3 length: 13; D gene: TRBD2; V gene: TRBV10-2; J gene: TRBJ2-3; CDR3 DNA: TGCGCCAGCAGTGACGGGAGGACAGATACGCAGTATTTT; CDR3 protein: CASSDGRTDTQYF
clone size: many; CDR3 length: 17; D gene: .; V gene: TRBV24-1; J gene: TRBJ2-6; CDR3 DNA: TGTGCCACCAGTGATTCCCATCTAAGCTCTGGGGCCAACGTCCTGACTTTC; CDR3 protein: CATSDSHLSSGANVLTF
clone size: many; CDR3 length: 12; D gene: .; V gene: TRBV2; J gene: TRBJ1-2; CDR3 DNA: TGTGCCAGCAAAGAACGCAGCTATGGCTACACCTTC; CDR3 protein: CASKERSYGYTF
clone size: many; CDR3 length: 15; D gene: .; V gene: TRBV19; J gene: TRBJ2-5; CDR3 DNA: TGTGCCAGTAGTATAGGGCAGGGGCGGCAAGAGACCCAGTACTTC; CDR3 protein: CASSIGQGRQETQYF
clone size: many; CDR3 length: 15; D gene: TRBD1; V gene: TRBV9; J gene: TRBJ2-7; CDR3 DNA: TGTGCCAGCAGCGTCCGCGGGACAGGCCCTTACGAGCAGTACTTC; CDR3 protein: CASSVRGTGPYEQYF
clone size: many; CDR3 length: 16; D gene: TRBD1; V gene: TRBV6-1; J gene: TRBJ2-5; CDR3 DNA: TGTGCCAGCAGTGAAAGAACAGGGGAGAGCTGGGAGACCCAGTACTTC; CDR3 protein: CASSERTGESWETQYF
clone size: .; CDR3 length: 16; D gene: .; V gene: TRBV2; J gene: TRBJ2-2; CDR3 DNA: TGTGCCAGCAGTGAGGGGAGTTGGGGTCTCACCGGGGAGCTGTTTTTT; CDR3 protein: CASSEGSWGLTGELFF
clone size: many; CDR3 length: 14; D gene: .; V gene: TRBV5-8; J gene: TRBJ1-1; CDR3 DNA: TGTGCCAGCAGCTTGGCTGGGGGGACGACTGAAGCTTTCTTT; CDR3 protein: CASSLAGGTTEAFF
clone size: many; CDR3 length: 15; D gene: TRBD1; V gene: TRBV2; J gene: TRBJ1-4; CDR3 DNA: TGTGCCAGCAGTAACAGACAGGGGAAGAATGAAAAACTGTTTTTT; CDR3 protein: CASSNRQGKNEKLFF
clone size: many; CDR3 length: 15; D gene: TRBD1; V gene: TRBV12-3/TRBV12-4; J gene: TRBJ1-5; CDR3 DNA: TGTGCCAGCAGCCGTCACAGGGGAGGGAATCAGCCCCAGCATTTT; CDR3 protein: CASSRHRGGNQPQHF
clone size: many; CDR3 length: 16; D gene: .; V gene: TRBV5-1; J gene: TRBJ2-1; CDR3 DNA: TGCGCCAGCAGCACTGTGTTTGGTTTTTCCAACAATGAGCAGTTCTTC; CDR3 protein: CASSTVFGFSNNEQFF
clone size: .; CDR3 length: 15; D gene: TRBD1; V gene: TRBV6-5; J gene: TRBJ2-7; CDR3 DNA: TGTGCCAGCAGTTACTCGACAGGGGCCGGTTACGAGCAGTACTTC; CDR3 protein: CASSYSTGAGYEQYF
clone size: many; CDR3 length: 17; D gene: .; V gene: TRBV11-3; J gene: TRBJ2-1; CDR3 DNA: TGTGCCAGCAGCTTAGACTTAGCCGGAAGCTCCTACAATGAGCAGTTCTTC; CDR3 protein: CASSLDLAGSSYNEQFF
clone size: many; CDR3 length: 13; D gene: .; V gene: TRBV6-5; J gene: TRBJ2-5; CDR3 DNA: TGTGCCAGCTCTGACGGAGGGGGCAAGACCCAGTACTTC; CDR3 protein: CASSDGGGKTQYF
clone size: many; CDR3 length: 13; D gene: .; V gene: TRBV10-2; J gene: TRBJ2-2; CDR3 DNA: TGCGCCAGCCGACCCTTGAACACCGGGGAGCTGTTTTTT; CDR3 protein: CASRPLNTGELFF
clone size: many; CDR3 length: 15; D gene: .; V gene: TRBV29-1; J gene: TRBJ2-7; CDR3 DNA: TGCAGCGTTGAAGAACCCTACTCCCGCGGCTACGAGCAGTACTTC; CDR3 protein: CSVEEPYSRGYEQYF
clone size: many; CDR3 length: 17; D gene: TRBD2; V gene: TRBV20-1; J gene: TRBJ2-3; CDR3 DNA: TGCAGTGCTAGAGATCCCGGACTAGCGCTTCGCACAGATACGCAGTATTTT; CDR3 protein: CSARDPGLALRTDTQYF
clone size: .; CDR3 length: 15; D gene: TRBD2; V gene: TRBV20-1; J gene: TRBJ2-1; CDR3 DNA: TGCAGTGCCTTTGGGACTAGCGGGAGTCGGAATGAGCAGTTCTTC; CDR3 protein: CSAFGTSGSRNEQFF
clone size: few; CDR3 length: 21; D gene: TRBD2; V gene: TRBV6-5; J gene: TRBJ2-1; CDR3 DNA: TGTGCCAGCAGTTACCCGAATCCGGGACTAGCGGGAGGCGCCACCTACAATGAGCAGTTCTTC; CDR3 protein: CASSYPNPGLAGGATYNEQFF
clone size: many; CDR3 length: 13; D gene: .; V gene: TRBV6-1; J gene: TRBJ2-4; CDR3 DNA: TGTGCCAGCAGTGGGACTATCAAAAACATTCAGTACTTC; CDR3 protein: CASSGTIKNIQYF
clone size: .; CDR3 length: 14; D gene: .; V gene: TRBV5-5; J gene: TRBJ2-3; CDR3 DNA: TGTGCCAGCAGCTTGGCAGGGTTTGGGGCTACGCAGTATTTT; CDR3 protein: CASSLAGFGATQYF
clone size: many; CDR3 length: 14; D gene: .; V gene: TRBV28; J gene: TRBJ2-5; CDR3 DNA: TGTGCCAGCAGCCAAGGGGGGACTGTGGAGACCCAGTACTTC; CDR3 protein: CASSQGGTVETQYF
clone size: many; CDR3 length: 11; D gene: .; V gene: TRBV5-1; J gene: TRBJ2-7; CDR3 DNA: TGCGCCAGCAGCTTGGCGTCCGAGCAGTACTTC; CDR3 protein: CASSLASEQYF
clone size: many; CDR3 length: 15; D gene: .; V gene: TRBV11-3; J gene: TRBJ1-1; CDR3 DNA: TGTGCCAGCAGCTTAGGACGGGGGCCGGGGAGGGAAGCTTTCTTT; CDR3 protein: CASSLGRGPGREAFF
clone size: many; CDR3 length: 13; D gene: .; V gene: TRBV5-1; J gene: TRBJ2-5; CDR3 DNA: TGCGCCAGCAGCTTGGAGTCTACCGAGACCCAGTACTTC; CDR3 protein: CASSLESTETQYF
clone size: many; CDR3 length: 14; D gene: TRBD2; V gene: TRBV2; J gene: TRBJ2-1; CDR3 DNA: TGTGCCAGCGCCCTTAGCGGGACGGGCAATGAGCAGTTCTTC; CDR3 protein: CASALSGTGNEQFF
clone size: few; CDR3 length: 15; D gene: .; V gene: TRBV19; J gene: TRBJ1-3; CDR3 DNA: TGTGCCAGTAGAACGGACGGTTCCTCTGGAAACACCATATATTTT; CDR3 protein: CASRTDGSSGNTIYF
clone size: many; CDR3 length: 12; D gene: .; V gene: TRBV11-2; J gene: TRBJ1-1; CDR3 DNA: TGTGCCAGCAGCTTCGAGGCCTCTGAAGCTTTCTTT; CDR3 protein: CASSFEASEAFF
clone size: many; CDR3 length: 17; D gene: TRBD2; V gene: TRBV20-1; J gene: TRBJ2-1; CDR3 DNA: TGCAGTGCTAGAGAGGGTCGAGCGGGAGGGACCTACAATGAGCAGTTCTTC; CDR3 protein: CSAREGRAGGTYNEQFF
clone size: many; CDR3 length: 14; D gene: .; V gene: TRBV7-2; J gene: TRBJ2-1; CDR3 DNA: TGTGCCAGCAGGAGTGGTCCGGCCCCCGGTGAGCAGTTCTTC; CDR3 protein: CASRSGPAPGEQFF
clone size: many; CDR3 length: 18; D gene: TRBD1; V gene: TRBV24-1; J gene: TRBJ1-5; CDR3 DNA: TGTGCCACCAGTGATCCCGGGACAGGGCGTACTAGCAATCAGCCCCAGCATTTT; CDR3 protein: CATSDPGTGRTSNQPQHF
clone size: many; CDR3 length: 13; D gene: .; V gene: TRBV5-1; J gene: TRBJ2-2; CDR3 DNA: TGCGCCAGCAGCTTCGGTAACACCGGGGAGCTGTTTTTT; CDR3 protein: CASSFGNTGELFF
clone size: .; CDR3 length: 16; D gene: TRBD1; V gene: TRBV10-3; J gene: TRBJ2-7; CDR3 DNA: TGTGCCATCAGTGACCCCAGGGACAGTAGCTCCTACGAGCAGTACTTC; CDR3 protein: CAISDPRDSSSYEQYF
clone size: .; CDR3 length: 14; D gene: TRBD1; V gene: TRBV3-1; J gene: TRBJ1-1; CDR3 DNA: TGTGCCAGCAGCCAAAATACAGGGGACACTGAAGCTTTCTTT; CDR3 protein: CASSQNTGDTEAFF
clone size: many; CDR3 length: 15; D gene: TRBD1; V gene: TRBV5-6; J gene: TRBJ2-7; CDR3 DNA: TGTGCCAGCAGCCGGCTGGGACAGGTACCCCTCGAGCAGTACTTC; CDR3 protein: CASSRLGQVPLEQYF
clone size: many; CDR3 length: 15; D gene: .; V gene: TRBV11-2; J gene: TRBJ2-1; CDR3 DNA: TGTGCCAGCAGCCCAGGGGCCAGCTCCTACAATGAGCAGTTCTTC; CDR3 protein: CASSPGASSYNEQFF
clone size: many; CDR3 length: 14; D gene: .; V gene: TRBV29-1; J gene: TRBJ2-7; CDR3 DNA: TGCAGCGTTGGGGGGGGGCGCAGATCCTACGAGCAGTACTTC; CDR3 protein: CSVGGGRRSYEQYF
clone size: .; CDR3 length: 13; D gene: .; V gene: TRBV19; J gene: TRBJ1-2; CDR3 DNA: TGTGCCAGTAGTCCCCGCTTGGACTATGGCTACACCTTC; CDR3 protein: CASSPRLDYGYTF
clone size: many; CDR3 length: 14; D gene: .; V gene: TRBV29-1; J gene: TRBJ2-7; CDR3 DNA: TGCAGCGTTGAAGATTACGAGGGAAAGAACGAGCAGTACTTC; CDR3 protein: CSVEDYEGKNEQYF